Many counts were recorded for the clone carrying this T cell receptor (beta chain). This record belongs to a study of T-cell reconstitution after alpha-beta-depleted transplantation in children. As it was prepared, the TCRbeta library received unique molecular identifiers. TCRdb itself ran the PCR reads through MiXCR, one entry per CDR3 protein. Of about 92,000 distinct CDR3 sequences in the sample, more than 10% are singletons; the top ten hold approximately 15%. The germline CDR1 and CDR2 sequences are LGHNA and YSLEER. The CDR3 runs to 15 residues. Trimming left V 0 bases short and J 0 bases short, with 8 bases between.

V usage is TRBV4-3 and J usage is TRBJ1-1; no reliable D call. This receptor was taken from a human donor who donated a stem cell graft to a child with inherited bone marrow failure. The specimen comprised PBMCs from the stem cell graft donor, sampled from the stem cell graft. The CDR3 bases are TGCGCCAGCAGCCAAGAGGCAAGACTGAACACTGAAGCTTTCTTT. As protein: CASSQEARLNTEAFF.